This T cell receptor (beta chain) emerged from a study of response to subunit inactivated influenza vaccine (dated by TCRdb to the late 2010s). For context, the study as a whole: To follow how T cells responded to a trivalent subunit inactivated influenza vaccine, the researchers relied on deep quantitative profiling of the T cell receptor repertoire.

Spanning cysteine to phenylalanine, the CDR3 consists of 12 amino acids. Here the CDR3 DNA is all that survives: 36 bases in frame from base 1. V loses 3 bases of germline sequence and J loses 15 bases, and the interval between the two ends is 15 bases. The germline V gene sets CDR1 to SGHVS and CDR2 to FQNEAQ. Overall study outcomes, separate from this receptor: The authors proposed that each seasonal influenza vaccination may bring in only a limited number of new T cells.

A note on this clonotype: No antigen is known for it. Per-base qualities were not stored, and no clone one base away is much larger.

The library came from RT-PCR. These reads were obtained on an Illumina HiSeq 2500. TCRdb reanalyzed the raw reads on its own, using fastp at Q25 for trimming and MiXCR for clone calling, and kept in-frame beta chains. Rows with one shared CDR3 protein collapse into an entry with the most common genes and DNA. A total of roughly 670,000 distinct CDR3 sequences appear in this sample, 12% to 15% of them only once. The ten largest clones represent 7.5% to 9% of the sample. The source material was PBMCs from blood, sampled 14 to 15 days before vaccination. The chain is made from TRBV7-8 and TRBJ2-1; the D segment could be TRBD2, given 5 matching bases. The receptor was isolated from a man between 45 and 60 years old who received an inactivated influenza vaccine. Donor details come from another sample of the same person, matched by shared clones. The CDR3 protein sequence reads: CASSFERFPGFF. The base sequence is TGTGCCAGCAGCTTTGAGCGGTTCCCCGGGTTCTTC.